This TCR beta chain stems from a study of cytomegalovirus exposure and HLA in healthy donors. Study-level information: T cells numbering 150 million to 200 million yielded more than 100 million unique TCR beta sequences in an earlier analysis. Findings and limits, study-wide: In a later analysis, specific HLA alleles were associated with 15,000 or so TCR beta sequences at a 0.05 false discovery rate.

PCR employed 60 Vbeta and 13 Jbeta primers. Assay used: immunoSEQ multiplex PCR; TCRdb lists only in-frame clones, some missing. This sample carries about 130,000 clones, with approximately 0.99% going to the ten biggest clones. The CDR3 has 15 residues. The V segment lost 0 bases and the J segment 5 bases; nucleotides outside the gene matches: 3. The germline V gene encodes CDR1 MNHEY and CDR2 SVGAGI. A word on this clone: No antigen is known for it.

The sequenced material came from PBMCs. The gene calls are TRBV6-5 and TRBJ2-3; 9 nucleotides line up with TRBD1. This clonotype originated in a man aged 18 to 30 in good health and CMV-seronegative. Here the CDR3 reads CASSYSGTGKDTQYF. DNA of the CDR3: TGTGCCAGCAGTTACTCGGGGACAGGGAAAGATACGCAGTATTTT.